These 20 T cell receptor beta chains were sequenced from one sample in a study of cytomegalovirus exposure and HLA in healthy donors. This PCR relied on a set of 60 Vbeta primers and 13 Jbeta primers. Libraries were prepared by immunoSEQ multiplex PCR; TCRdb keeps only in-frame clonotypes and omits some of them. The sample shows about 100,000 clones, around four fifths of them seen only once. Material: PBMCs. The receptors were sampled from a woman aged 35 to 49 in good health and CMV-seronegative.

The chain has TRBV7-9 and TRBJ1-1; D gene uncertain. V was shortened by 5 bases and J by 0 bases, with 19 bases between the two germline ends. This CDR3 is built from 17 residues. CDR1 and CDR2 from the germline V gene are SEHNR and FQNEAQ (reference sequence). CDR3: CASSPTPLFEVNTEAFF. Written as DNA, the CDR3 is TGTGCCAGCAGCCCAACACCCCTGTTTGAGGTGAACACTGAAGCTTTCTTT.

J is TRBJ2-3 and V is TRBV5-1; 11 bases match TRBD2. This CDR3 has 16 residues. In germline, CDR1 is SGHRS, CDR2 YFSETQ. Trimming took 4 bases from V and 0 from J; bases not matched to a gene: 4. The CDR3 sequence: CASSVLAGGSTDTQYF. The CDR3 coding sequence is TGCGCCAGCAGCGTTTTAGCGGGAGGGAGCACAGATACGCAGTATTTT.

The chain has TRBV9 and TRBJ1-2; 7 bases are a match to TRBD1. Trimming at V came to 0 bases and at J to 4 bases, leaving 9 bases not matched to a gene. The CDR3 runs 16 residues. CDR1 and CDR2 from the germline V gene are SGDLS and YYNGEE. DNA for the CDR3: TGTGCCAGCAGCGTAGGACAGGGAGGAGGCAGCTATGGCTACACCTTC. Translating gives CASSVGQGGGSYGYTF.

This rearrangement joins TRBV9 to TRBJ2-5; TRBD1 is a possible D gene (5 bases). The DNA end is more similar to TRBJ2-7, so the J call may be wrong. Germline loops: CDR1 SGDLS, CDR2 YYNGEE. There are 14 residues in the CDR3. The CDR3: CASSAASQGAEQYF. CDR3 bases: TGTGCCAGCAGCGCTGCCTCTCAGGGCGCCGAGCAGTACTTC.

CDR3 DNA sequence: TGTGCCAGCAGCTTTGGGCTTCCAAGCTCCTACGAGCAGTACTTC. Its translation: CASSFGLPSSYEQYF. The chain uses TRBV7-2 and TRBJ2-7; no clear D gene. The germline V gene encodes CDR1 SGHTA and CDR2 FQGNSA. The CDR3 extends over 15 amino acids. Trimming cost V 3 bases and J 0 bases, with 12 bases left between them.

The rearrangement joins TRBV7-2 to TRBJ2-3, with D possibly being TRBD2 (6 bases). Trimming took 1 base from V and 6 from J, leaving 17 bases between them. There are 16 residues in the CDR3. CDR1 is SGHTA and CDR2 is FQGNSA in the germline V gene. For the CDR3, the DNA is TGTGCCAGCAGCTTAGGTCCTAGGACTACCAGCGATACGCAGTATTTT. This gives the protein CASSLGPRTTSDTQYF.

This clone showed up just once. The chain carries TRBV7-6 and TRBJ2-1; 9 bases map to TRBD2. The CDR3 spans 16 residues. Looked up from germline, CDR1 is SGHVS and CDR2 is FNYEAQ. The ends lost 1 base at V and 8 bases at J; junction bases unmatched: 9. The CDR3 DNA reads as TGTGCCAGCAGCTTAGAAGGTAGCGGGAGTAGGTATGAGCAGTTCTTC. Protein: CASSLEGSGSRYEQFF.

V is TRBV9 and J is TRBJ1-3, with TRBD1 matching over 7 bases. J gave up 0 bases and V 4 bases, and 4 bases lay outside the gene matches. The CDR3 sequence is 15 residues long. Germline assignment: CDR1 SGDLS and CDR2 YYNGEE. The CDR3 DNA follows: TGTGCCAGCAGCCCGGGACAGATCTCTGGAAACACCATATATTTT. This translates into CASSPGQISGNTIYF.

The rearrangement links TRBV7-3 to TRBJ2-4; 9 bases are a match to TRBD1. This CDR3 region has 13 residues. Per the germline V gene, CDR1 is SGHTA and CDR2 is FQGTGA. After removal of 3 bases from V and 7 bases from J, the junction contained 1 base not matched to a gene. The CDR3 spells CASSFTGGNIQYF. The DNA for the CDR3 is TGTGCCAGCAGCTTCACAGGGGGCAACATTCAGTACTTC.

The rearrangement joins TRBV9 to TRBJ2-7; a weak D match, TRBD1 (5 bases). Deletions cut 0 bases from V and 2 bases from J, with 9 bases between. Looked up from germline, CDR1 is SGDLS and CDR2 is YYNGEE. This CDR3 contains 14 residues. The CDR3 protein is CASSVGQDTYEQYF. As DNA, the CDR3 is TGTGCCAGCAGCGTAGGGCAGGACACCTACGAGCAGTACTTC. The whole variable domain, filled in from reference TRBV9 and TRBJ2-7, reads DSGVTQTPKHLITATGQRVTLRCSPRSGDLSVYWYQQSLDQGLQFLIQYYNGEERAKGNILERFSAQQFPDLHSELNLSSLELGDSALYFCASSVGQDTYEQYFGPGTRLTVT.

The chain recombines TRBV13 with TRBJ1-2; 8 bases line up with TRBD1. V lost 3 bases, J lost 0 bases, and 9 bases stayed unmatched. CDR1 is PRHDT and CDR2 is FYEKMQ in the germline V gene (reference sequence). The CDR3 length is 17 residues. CDR3 nucleotides: TGTGCCAGCAGCTTTTCCCTCGACAGGGGAGCTAACTATGGCTACACCTTC. It is translated as CASSFSLDRGANYGYTF.

The chain couples TRBV9 to TRBJ1-1, with 7 bases matching TRBD1. This CDR3 spans 14 amino acids. Trimming removed 1 base from V and 8 bases from J; junction bases left unmatched: 8. In germline, CDR1 is SGDLS, CDR2 YYNGEE. The CDR3 here is CASSVSLDREEAFF. Here the CDR3 DNA reads TGTGCCAGCAGCGTATCTCTTGACAGGGAAGAAGCTTTCTTT.

The CDR3 bases are TGCGCCAGCAGCCCGACAGCTAACTATGGCTACACCTTC. Protein sequence: CASSPTANYGYTF. The V call is TRBV4-3, the J call TRBJ1-2; D is perhaps TRBD1 (5 bases). This CDR3 region has 13 residues. V dropped 4 bases and J dropped 0 bases, with 6 bases sitting between them. The germline V gene has CDR1 LGHNA and CDR2 YSLEER.

This clone has a handful of counts. The chain couples TRBV5-1 to TRBJ2-7, with 9 bases that match TRBD1. This CDR3 has 15 residues. Germline CDR1 is SGHRS and CDR2 is YFSETQ. Trimming removed 4 bases from V and 3 bases from J; junction bases left unmatched: 8. CDR3 nucleotides: TGCGCCAGCAGCGTGTCCGGGACAGGGTTCTACGAGCAGTACTTC. Protein product: CASSVSGTGFYEQYF.

This clone appeared once. This rearrangement joins TRBV27 to TRBJ2-4; 7 nucleotides line up with TRBD2. V shed 6 bases and J 0 bases; nucleotides not matched to a gene: 17. Per the germline V gene, CDR1 is MNHEY and CDR2 is SMNVEV (reference sequence). The CDR3 totals 19 residues. CDR3 residues: CASRERGPALHLAKNIQYF. The CDR3 nucleotides are TGTGCCAGCAGAGAGCGGGGCCCAGCCCTGCACCTAGCCAAAAACATTCAGTACTTC.

This clone was counted once. This sequence joins TRBV28 and TRBJ2-5; 7 bases map to TRBD2. Germline V gene data show CDR1 as MDHEN and CDR2 as SYDVKM. The V and J ends lost 6 bases and 4 bases, in that order; junction bases with no gene match: 11. This CDR3 has 15 residues. The CDR3 bases are TGTGCCAGCAGCGGGGGAGGGGTGGGGAGAGAGACCCAGTACTTC. Translated, it gives CASSGGGVGRETQYF.

V is TRBV7-9 and J is TRBJ1-2; no definite D call. The CDR3 is 11 amino acids. The germline CDR1 and CDR2 sequences are SEHNR and FQNEAQ (reference sequence). V lost 2 bases, J lost 6 bases, and 4 bases lay in between. CDR3 DNA: TGTGCCAGCAGCTTAACGGATGGCTACACCTTC. Amino acids: CASSLTDGYTF.

The chain joins TRBV25-1 to TRBJ1-5; D possibly corresponds to TRBD1 (5 bases). The germline gives CDR1 MGHDK, CDR2 SYGVNS. The CDR3 has 14 amino acids. Trimming removed 3 bases at V and 6 bases at J, with 12 bases between. DNA for the CDR3: TGTGCCAGCAGTGATTCTGGGGGAGGTCAGCCCCAGCATTTT. Translated: CASSDSGGGQPQHF.

This clone was seen more than once but under ten times. The CDR3 DNA sequence: TGTGCCAGCAGCTTTTCCCCGGGGGGCTATAGTAATGAAAAACTGTTTTTT. Translated, it gives CASSFSPGGYSNEKLFF. The V gene is TRBV7-9, the J gene TRBJ1-4; D might be TRBD1 (6 bases). The CDR3 sequence is 17 residues long. Germline CDR1 is SEHNR and CDR2 is FQNEAQ (reference sequence). Trimming stripped 3 bases from V and 4 bases from J, with 18 bases between.

This chain links TRBV5-4 with TRBJ2-2; 8 bases agree with TRBD1. Germline V gene sequence: CDR1 SGHNT, CDR2 YYREEE (reference sequence). With V trimmed by 5 bases and J by 1 base, 4 bases remained unmatched. This CDR3 is 15 amino acids long. The CDR3 loop reads CASRRDRMNTGELFF. The CDR3 nucleotides read TGTGCCAGCAGACGGGACAGGATGAACACCGGGGAGCTGTTTTTT.